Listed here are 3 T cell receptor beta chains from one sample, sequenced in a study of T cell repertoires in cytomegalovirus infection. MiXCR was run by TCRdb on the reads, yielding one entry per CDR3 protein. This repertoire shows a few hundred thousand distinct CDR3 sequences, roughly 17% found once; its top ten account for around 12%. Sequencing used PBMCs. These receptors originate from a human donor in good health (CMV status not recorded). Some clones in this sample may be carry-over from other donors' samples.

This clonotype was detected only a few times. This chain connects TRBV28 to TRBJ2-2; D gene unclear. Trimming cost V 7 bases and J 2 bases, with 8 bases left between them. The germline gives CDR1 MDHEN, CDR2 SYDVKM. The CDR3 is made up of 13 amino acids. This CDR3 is CASKAPNTGELFF. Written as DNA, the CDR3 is TGTGCCAGCAAGGCGCCTAACACCGGGGAGCTGTTTTTT.

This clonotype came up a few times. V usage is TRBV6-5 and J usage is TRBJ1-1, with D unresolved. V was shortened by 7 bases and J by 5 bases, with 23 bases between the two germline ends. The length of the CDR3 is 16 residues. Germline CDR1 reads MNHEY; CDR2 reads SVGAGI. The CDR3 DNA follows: TGTGCCAGCAAGGAAAGTGATGGGGATATGACGACTGAAGCTTTCTTT. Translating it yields CASKESDGDMTTEAFF.

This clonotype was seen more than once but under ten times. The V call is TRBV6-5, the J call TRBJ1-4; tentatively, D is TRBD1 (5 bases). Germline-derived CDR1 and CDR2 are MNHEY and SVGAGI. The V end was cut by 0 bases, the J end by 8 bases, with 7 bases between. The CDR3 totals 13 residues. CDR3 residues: CASSYSGGEKLFF. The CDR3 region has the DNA TGTGCCAGCAGTTACTCCGGGGGGGAAAAACTGTTTTTT.